Each of the 20 T cell receptor beta chains below was sequenced from the same sample in a study of long-term antiretroviral therapy in people with HIV. Assay version v3.0 of immunoSEQ was used, and it was run at survey level. Clones were sequenced by immunoSEQ multiplex PCR, and TCRdb holds only the in-frame ones, with some missing. The data hold tens of thousands of clones, with roughly four fifths observed a single time. The sequences come from unsorted PBMCs, collected 0.8 years before starting antiretroviral therapy. Receptors originate from a man between 18 and 35 years old with HIV.

V gene TRBV7-2 combines with J gene TRBJ2-7; D is undetermined. Germline CDR1 is SGHTA and CDR2 is FQGNSA. This CDR3 comprises 14 residues. V dropped 6 bases and J dropped 3 bases, with 15 bases sitting between them. The CDR3 region is CASSYGTLSYEQYF. CDR3 nucleotide sequence: TGTGCCAGCAGTTACGGTACTCTCAGCTACGAGCAGTACTTC.

The chain employs TRBV4-1 and TRBJ2-7, with TRBD2 identical over 12 bases. V shed 0 bases, J shed 6 bases, and the junction held 9 bases outside the gene matches. Germline values: CDR1 MGHRA, CDR2 YSYEKL. CDR3 length: 17 amino acids. CDR3 sequence reads: CASSQDTRASGGVEQYF. CDR3 nucleotide sequence: TGCGCCAGCAGCCAAGATACGCGGGCTAGCGGGGGGGTCGAGCAGTACTTC.

The gene calls are TRBV5-1 and TRBJ2-6; D is unresolved. Per germline, CDR1 SGHRS and CDR2 YFSETQ. V was clipped by 4 bases and J by 4 bases, with 12 bases between them. This CDR3 comprises 15 residues. The CDR3: CASSLNPSGANVLTF. For the CDR3, the DNA is TGCGCCAGCAGCCTAAATCCGTCGGGGGCCAACGTCCTGACTTTC.

The chain carries TRBV6-5 and TRBJ2-1; D is possibly TRBD1 (6 bases). The CDR3 loop spans 15 amino acids. V gave up 3 bases and J gave up 0 bases, with 9 bases separating them. Germline values: CDR1 MNHEY, CDR2 SVGAGI. CDR3 in DNA: TGTGCCAGCAGTTATATCAGGGGCTCCTACAATGAGCAGTTCTTC. The encoded protein is CASSYIRGSYNEQFF.

This clone was observed a handful of times. The chain couples TRBV30 to TRBJ1-2; TRBD1 might be the D (6 bases). Trimming left V 0 bases short and J 5 bases short, with 28 bases between. This CDR3 comprises 19 residues. Per germline, CDR1 GTSNPN and CDR2 SVGIG (reference sequence). CDR3 amino acids: CAWSVRLIFIGQTDYGYTF. In nucleotides, the CDR3 is TGTGCCTGGAGTGTACGCTTAATATTTATCGGACAGACTGATTATGGCTACACCTTC.

The chain joins TRBV6-1 to TRBJ2-7, with D possibly called TRBD1 or TRBD2 (6 bases each). The germline V gene has CDR1 MNHNS and CDR2 SASEGT. Between the trimmed V and J ends, which lost 3 bases and 5 bases, there was a span of 17 bases. CDR3 length: 15 residues. CDR3 residues: CASSDLGGPNNEQYF. As DNA, the CDR3 is TGTGCCAGCAGTGACTTAGGGGGGCCTAATAACGAGCAGTACTTC.

The chain recombines TRBV4-2 with TRBJ2-2; D uncertain. Germline V gives CDR1 LGHNA, CDR2 YNFKEQ. Trimming removed 5 bases from V and 1 base from J, with 14 bases in between. CDR3 length: 16 residues. Here the CDR3 reads CASSDTIRENTGELFF. The CDR3 nucleotides read TGTGCCAGCAGCGACACCATTCGCGAGAACACCGGGGAGCTGTTTTTT.

V gene TRBV5-1 combines with J gene TRBJ2-5; D is possibly TRBD1 (8 bases). V was trimmed by 4 bases and J by 5 bases, leaving 15 bases between them. Germline V gene lookup returns CDR1 SGHRS and CDR2 YFSETQ. This CDR3 region has 14 residues. The CDR3 sequence: CASSREDRDETQYF. CDR3 in DNA: TGCGCCAGCAGCCGGGAGGACAGGGACGAGACCCAGTACTTC.

The rearrangement uses TRBV18 and TRBJ2-7; D not certain. The germline V and J ends were trimmed by 2 bases and 6 bases, with 14 bases remaining between them. This CDR3 is built from 14 residues. The germline gives CDR1 KGHSH, CDR2 LQKENI. The CDR3, as DNA: TGTGCCAGCTCACCAGGATTTGAAAGGGTCGAGCAGTACTTC. Translated, it gives CASSPGFERVEQYF.

This clone was detected only a few times. The chain combines TRBV19 with TRBJ2-7, with 8 bases fitting TRBD1. The germline gives CDR1 LNHDA, CDR2 SQIVND (reference sequence). V trimming: 5 bases; J trimming: 2 bases; junction bases outside the gene matches: 8. CDR3 length: 15 amino acids. This CDR3 reads CASSEGQGITYEQYF. The CDR3 region has the DNA TGTGCCAGTAGTGAAGGACAGGGAATCACCTACGAGCAGTACTTC.

CDR3 DNA: TGTGCCAGCGGGACTAGCGGGGAGGTTGGAACCGGGGAGCTGTTTTTT. It translates to CASGTSGEVGTGELFF. This chain joins TRBV2 and TRBJ2-2; 13 positions agree with TRBD2. Germline assignment: CDR1 SNHLY and CDR2 FYNNEI. This CDR3 region has 16 residues. V lost 8 bases to trimming and J lost 5 bases; unmatched junction nucleotides: 8. Supplemented by reference TRBV2 and TRBJ2-2, the full variable domain reads EPEVTQTPSHQVTQMGQEVILRCVPISNHLYFYWYRQILGQKVEFLVSFYNNEISEKSEIFDDQFSVERPDGSNFTLKIRSTKLEDSAMYFCASGTSGEVGTGELFFGEGSRLTVL.

J is TRBJ1-1 and V is TRBV5-4; D is possibly TRBD1 (6 bases). Germline CDR1 is SGHNT and CDR2 is YYREEE (reference sequence). Trimming shortened V by 3 bases and J by 3 bases, and 18 bases separated the two germline ends. The CDR3 is made up of 16 amino acids. CDR3 residues: CASSSNAQGSDTEAFF. CDR3 DNA sequence: TGTGCCAGCAGCTCGAATGCTCAGGGGTCGGACACTGAAGCTTTCTTT.

The chain links TRBV7-9 to TRBJ2-7, with 7 bases lining up with TRBD1. The CDR3 covers 14 residues. Germline values: CDR1 SEHNR, CDR2 FQNEAQ (reference sequence). V lost 5 bases to trimming and J lost 7 bases; unmatched junction nucleotides: 11. The CDR3 nucleotides are TGTGCCAGCAGCCCCGGAACAGGGGTTCGGGAGCAGTACTTC. Its protein product is CASSPGTGVREQYF.

V is TRBV5-5 and J is TRBJ1-2; 7 bases match TRBD1. The CDR3 consists of 17 residues. V lost 0 bases to trimming and J lost 5 bases; unmatched junction nucleotides: 13. The germline CDR1 and CDR2 sequences are SGHKS and YYEKEE (reference sequence). The CDR3 loop is CASSLAGRTTGRYGYTF. CDR3 nucleotide sequence: TGTGCCAGCAGCTTGGCGGGCAGGACGACAGGGCGGTATGGCTACACCTTC.

V gene TRBV9 combines with J gene TRBJ1-2; maybe TRBD1 (5 bases). Germline V gene lookup returns CDR1 SGDLS and CDR2 YYNGEE. The CDR3 runs to 15 residues. V shed 3 bases and J shed 5 bases, with 17 bases lying between them. CDR3 in amino acids: CASSEGGGGWYGYTF. CDR3 DNA: TGTGCCAGCAGCGAGGGTGGTGGGGGGTGGTATGGCTACACCTTC.

This clone was seen only a few times. V usage is TRBV4-2 and J usage is TRBJ1-2, with unresolved D. The CDR3 runs to 16 residues. The V end was cut by 0 bases, the J end by 3 bases, with 14 bases between. CDR1 is LGHNA and CDR2 is YNFKEQ in the germline V gene. The CDR3 nucleotides are TGTGCCAGCAGCCAAGATACCCTAGGGAAACACTATGGCTACACCTTC. Amino acid sequence: CASSQDTLGKHYGYTF.

There are a few counts of this clone. The V call is TRBV30, the J call TRBJ2-2; tentative D call: TRBD2 (5 bases). This CDR3 comprises 17 residues. Germline loops: CDR1 GTSNPN, CDR2 SVGIG (reference sequence). V lost 4 bases and J lost 0, with 18 bases in between. CDR3 in amino acids: CAWNRGPSQTNTGELFF. In DNA, the CDR3 is TGTGCCTGGAACCGTGGGCCTAGCCAAACGAACACCGGGGAGCTGTTTTTT.

Points on this clone: One end of the junction is discordant with germline, which a read error may explain. This rearrangement joins TRBV7-7 to TRBJ2-3, with a tentative D call TRBD2 (6 bases). Germline V gene data show CDR1 as SSHAT and CDR2 as FNYEAQ (reference sequence). The CDR3 contains 16 residues. The CDR3 region is CASSPGGDSRADTQYF. CDR3 DNA sequence: TGTGCTAGCAGCCCAGGTGGGGACTCGAGAGCAGATACGCAGTATTTT.

The rearrangement joins TRBV7-3 to TRBJ2-6; D not certain. CDR1 and CDR2 (germline): SGHTA, FQGTGA. This CDR3 has 15 amino acids. Trimming cost V 2 bases and J 1 base, with 6 bases left between them. CDR3 in amino acids: CASSLLASGANVLTF. CDR3 bases: TGTGCCAGCAGCTTATTGGCGTCTGGGGCCAACGTCCTGACTTTC.

The chain uses TRBV5-4 and TRBJ1-2, with D maybe TRBD1 (5 bases). Trimming pared 2 bases from V and 4 bases from J, leaving 12 bases between. The length of the CDR3 is 14 residues. In germline, CDR1 is SGHNT, CDR2 YYREEE (reference sequence). DNA for the CDR3: TGTGCCAGCAGCTTCGTCGGCAGGGTCTATGGCTACACCTTC. This codes for CASSFVGRVYGYTF.